The rows below give T cell receptor beta chains drawn from one sample of a study of T cell responses to AZD1222 COVID-19 vaccine. Assay used: immunoSEQ multiplex PCR; TCRdb lists only in-frame clones, some missing. The sample shows tens of thousands of clones, more than 80% of them seen only once. The specimen was peripheral blood, collected on day 0 of AZD1222 vaccination. The receptor set was obtained from an adult in good health. Both conserved end residues are part of each CDR3. A D gene is named only where the DNA matches it firmly. Some rows mark clone size as missing; the rest say once, few, many or name a class of expanded clone.

D	J	size	V	DNA	CDR3
NA	TRBJ2-5	NA	TRBV7-9	TGTGCCAGCAGCAGGGAGTTAGAGACCCAGTACTTC	CASSRELETQYF
TRBD2	TRBJ2-1	NA	TRBV7-9	TGTGCCAGCAGCTTCACCGGGGGGGCATACAATGAGCAGTTCTTC	CASSFTGGAYNEQFF
NA	TRBJ1-3	once	TRBV19	TGTGCCAGCTCTCCTGGAAACACCATATATTTT	CASSPGNTIYF
NA	TRBJ2-1	NA	TRBV5-4	TGTGCCGGGCTCAGCGGCCCATACAATGAGCAGTTCTTC	CAGLSGPYNEQFF
NA	TRBJ1-5	once	TRBV5-1	TGCGCCAGCAGCTTGGAGCCTGGCGGCAATCAGCCCCAGCATTTT	CASSLEPGGNQPQHF
NA	TRBJ1-1	NA	TRBV30	TGTGCCTGGAGTGTAAAAGAATCCGCTTTCTTT	CAWSVKESAFF
TRBD1	TRBJ1-4	NA	TRBV2	TGTGCCAGCAGCTTACAGGGGGCCGGGACTAATGAAAAACTGTTTTTT	CASSLQGAGTNEKLFF
TRBD1	TRBJ2-5	once	TRBV6-5	TGTGCCAGCAGTCTCCGGGACAGGGAGACCCAGTACTTC	CASSLRDRETQYF
NA	TRBJ2-6	NA	TRBV5-1	TGCGCCAGCAGCTTGGGGGCTGGGGCCAACGTCCTGACTTTC	CASSLGAGANVLTF
TRBD2	TRBJ2-5	NA	TRBV5-1	TGCGCCAGCAGGCTAGCGGGAGCTTGGGAGACCCAGTACTTC	CASRLAGAWETQYF
NA	TRBJ1-4	NA	TRBV6-6	TGTGCCAGCAATCAGCAGAGGGGAGTCCATGAAAAACTGTTTTTT	CASNQQRGVHEKLFF
NA	TRBJ2-6	NA	TRBV3-1/TRBV3-2	TGTGCCAGCAGACCCGATAAGCCTAGACAGAAAGAAGACATCGGGGCCAACGTCCTGACTTTC	CASRPDKPRQKEDIGANVLTF
TRBD1	TRBJ1-2	NA	TRBV19	TGTGCCAGTAGGCAAGGACAGGGTTATGGCTACACCTTC	CASRQGQGYGYTF
NA	TRBJ2-2	NA	TRBV7-3	TGTGCCAGCAGCGGTTTTGTCCCCCGAACCGGGGAGCTGTTTTTT	CASSGFVPRTGELFF
NA	TRBJ2-3	NA	TRBV11-3	TGTGCCAGCAGCCCCGGGTCATCCAAAGATACGCAGTATTTT	CASSPGSSKDTQYF
NA	TRBJ1-2	once	TRBV13	TGTGCCAGCAGCTCCGCCCACAGATATGGCTACACCTTC	CASSSAHRYGYTF
NA	TRBJ1-1	NA	TRBV7-9	TGTGCCAGTAAACAGGGAGGGAACACTGAAGCTTTCTTT	CASKQGGNTEAFF
NA	TRBJ1-2	NA	TRBV9	TGTGCCAGCAGCGTAGAGGAACTTAACTATGGCTACACCTTC	CASSVEELNYGYTF
NA	TRBJ1-2	NA	TRBV18	TGTGCCAGCTCACCCCGGGCGACCCCCGACTACACCTTC	CASSPRATPDYTF
NA	TRBJ1-5	NA	TRBV7-9	TGTGCCAGCAGCAGACAAGGAGAACAGCCCCAGCATTTT	CASSRQGEQPQHF
TRBD1	TRBJ2-2	NA	TRBV7-9	TGTGCCAGCAGCGAGGTGACAGGGGTCACCGGGGAGCTGTTTTTT	CASSEVTGVTGELFF
NA	TRBJ1-2	few	TRBV28	TGTGCCAGCAGTTCTCTGTGGGACGGAGACTATGGCTACACCTTC	CASSSLWDGDYGYTF
TRBD2	TRBJ2-5	NA	TRBV18	TGTGCCAGCTCCCTCGGACTAGCGGGAGGGACCAATCAAGAGACCCAGTACTTC	CASSLGLAGGTNQETQYF
NA	TRBJ2-3	NA	TRBV19	TGTGCCAGTAGTTTGGGGAGGGATACGCAGTATTTT	CASSLGRDTQYF
NA	TRBJ2-5	NA	TRBV7-9	TGTGCCAGCAGCGCCTTGGGCGGTGGGACCCAGTACTTC	CASSALGGGTQYF
NA	TRBJ2-5	NA	TRBV21-1	TGTGCCAGCAGCAACCTTAGCGGGAACCAGGGAGAGACCCAGTACTTC	CASSNLSGNQGETQYF
TRBD2	TRBJ2-7	few	TRBV11-2	TGTGCCAGCAGAGAATGGCGGGAGGGGATAGACGAGCAGTACTTC	CASREWREGIDEQYF
TRBD2	TRBJ2-7	NA	TRBV27	TGTGCCAGCAGTTTATCGTTTCGGGAGGTATACGAGCAGTACTTC	CASSLSFREVYEQYF
TRBD1	TRBJ1-1	NA	TRBV3-1/TRBV3-2	TGTGCCAGCAGCCAAAAAGGGGGGGCGGACAGGGGTCTCCTGGGGATATCGACTTTCTTT	CASSQKGGADRGLLGISTFF
NA	TRBJ2-1	NA	TRBV3-1/TRBV3-2	TGTGCCAGCAGCCAAGACCTGCGGGCCCCCCAGAATGAGCAGTTCTTC	CASSQDLRAPQNEQFF
NA	TRBJ1-5	NA	TRBV30	TGTGCCTGGACCCTCTCGACAGGAGGCAATCAGCCCCAGCATTTT	CAWTLSTGGNQPQHF
TRBD2	TRBJ2-3	NA	TRBV24-1	TGTGCCACCTCGAGGAATAGCGGGAGGAACACAGATACGCAGTATTTT	CATSRNSGRNTDTQYF
TRBD1	TRBJ2-7	NA	TRBV15	TGTGCCACCAGCAGAGAGGCGGGACAGGGGTACGAGCAGTACTTC	CATSREAGQGYEQYF
NA	TRBJ2-5	NA	TRBV7-2	TGTGCCAGCAGCTTACAGGACGGGGAGACCCAGTACTTC	CASSLQDGETQYF
NA	TRBJ2-2	NA	TRBV24-1	TGTGCCACCAGTGAGAAATTAACCGGGGAGCTGTTTTTT	CATSEKLTGELFF
NA	TRBJ1-2	NA	TRBV25-1	TGTGCCAGCAGTGAAGGAGGGAATGGCTACACCTTC	CASSEGGNGYTF
NA	TRBJ1-4	NA	TRBV11-2	TGTGCCAGCAGCTTAGCCGGGGCCTATGAAAAACTGTTTTTT	CASSLAGAYEKLFF
NA	TRBJ1-3	NA	TRBV2	TGTGCCAGTCTACAGGGAATTTCTGGAAACACCATATATTTT	CASLQGISGNTIYF
TRBD2	TRBJ2-1	NA	TRBV28	TGTGCCAGCAGTGGTAGCGGGAGGGCGGACAATGAGCAGTTCTTC	CASSGSGRADNEQFF
NA	TRBJ1-6	NA	TRBV27	TGTGCCAGCAGTCGTCAAGATTCACCCCTCCACTTT	CASSRQDSPLHF
TRBD2	TRBJ2-2	NA	TRBV6-2/TRBV6-3	TGTGCCAGCAGTCCGGCAAGCGGGAGGGCCGGGCGCGGGGAGCTGTTTTTT	CASSPASGRAGRGELFF
TRBD2	TRBJ2-7	NA	TRBV24-1	TGTGCCACCAGTGATTCCAGGGGACTAGCAGATTACGAGCAGTACTTC	CATSDSRGLADYEQYF
NA	TRBJ2-5	few	TRBV5-5	TGTGCCAGCAGCTTGGGCGGACTGCTCCAAGAGACCCAGTACTTC	CASSLGGLLQETQYF
TRBD2	TRBJ2-7	NA	TRBV5-1	TGCGCCAGCAGTAGGTCGGGAGGGCCGGGATACGAGCAGTACTTC	CASSRSGGPGYEQYF
NA	TRBJ1-1	NA	TRBV5-6	TGTGCCAGCAGCTTCCCGGGGGCAACTGAAGCTTTCTTT	CASSFPGATEAFF
TRBD1	TRBJ2-3	NA	TRBV11-2	TGTGCCAGCAGCTTAGGACAGGGGTCATATACGCAGTATTTT	CASSLGQGSYTQYF
NA	TRBJ2-5	NA	TRBV5-1	TGCGCCAGCAGCTTTAGGGACCGACAAGAGACCCAGTACTTC	CASSFRDRQETQYF
TRBD1	TRBJ1-1	few	TRBV10-2	TGCGCCACCCGGGACAGGAGAAGGGCGAACACTGAAGCTTTCTTT	CATRDRRRANTEAFF
NA	TRBJ2-1	NA	TRBV9	TGTGCCAGCAGCTTACAGACAGCTAACTACAATGAGCAGTTCTTC	CASSLQTANYNEQFF
NA	TRBJ2-1	once	TRBV5-4	TGTGCCAGCAGCTTGGTGGGTTACAATGAGCAGTTCTTC	CASSLVGYNEQFF
TRBD2	TRBJ2-1	NA	TRBV19	TGTGCCAGTACCCCAGGGACTAGCGGCCACAATGAGCAGTTCTTC	CASTPGTSGHNEQFF
NA	TRBJ2-1	NA	TRBV4-3	TGCGCCAGCAGCCAAGGTCGAACGTACAATGAGCAGTTCTTC	CASSQGRTYNEQFF
NA	TRBJ1-3	NA	TRBV28	TGTGCCAGCAGGGATTACAGGCGAATCTCTGGAAACACCATATATTTT	CASRDYRRISGNTIYF